The entry that follows covers one T cell receptor (beta chain) sequence. These data are taken from a study of blood T cell repertoires in COVID-19. Study overall: Acute and convalescent COVID-19 samples came from the United States, Italy and Spain.

The method was immunoSEQ multiplex PCR; TCRdb's version includes in-frame clones alone and lacks a portion of them. The profile shows 170,000 or so clones, approximately 86% of them singletons. The V and J ends lost 4 bases and 3 bases, in that order; junction bases with no gene match: 7. The V gene's germline CDR1 is SGHNT and CDR2 YENEEA. The CDR3 is 15 residues long. Sequenced material: peripheral blood. The V gene is TRBV11-3, the J gene TRBJ2-3; TRBD1 aligns across 7 bases. The receptor's source is a man aged 35-49 years with active or convalescent COVID-19. This CDR3 reads CASSSGTVKTDTQYF. Written as DNA, the CDR3 is TGTGCCAGCAGCTCCGGGACAGTCAAAACAGATACGCAGTATTTT.